What follows are 19 T cell receptor beta chains derived from one specimen sequenced in a study of T cell responses to AZD1222 COVID-19 vaccine. The method was immunoSEQ multiplex PCR; TCRdb's version includes in-frame clones alone and lacks a portion of them. The table includes about 100,000 clones, about nine tenths detected once. This specimen was peripheral blood, taken on day 0 of AZD1222 vaccination. These TCRs come from an adult in good health.

The V and J genes are TRBV9 and TRBJ1-5, with a possible D match to TRBD1 (6 bases). This CDR3 has 17 amino acids. V shed 4 bases and J shed 2 bases, with 19 bases lying between them. Germline CDR1 is SGDLS and CDR2 is YYNGEE. CDR3 DNA: TGTGCCAGCAGCCCGGGGGGCTTATTGAATGGCAATCAGCCCCAGCATTTT. It codes for CASSPGGLLNGNQPQHF.

Comments on this clone: This same CDR3 is encoded by further DNA sequences in the sample. The V gene is TRBV29-1, the J gene TRBJ1-1, with unresolved D. Germline V gives CDR1 SQVTM, CDR2 ANQGSEA. V gave up 6 bases and J gave up 2 bases, with 7 bases separating them. CDR3 length: 11 amino acids. The CDR3 bases are TGCAGCGTGCTATCAAACACTGAAGCTTTCTTT. It is translated as CSVLSNTEAFF.

The V and J genes are TRBV5-1 and TRBJ1-2; no firm D call. CDR3 length: 17 residues. Germline values: CDR1 SGHRS, CDR2 YFSETQ. V shed 3 bases and J shed 2 bases, with 20 bases lying between them. Written as DNA, the CDR3 is TGCGCCAGCAGCTCTGGGGAATATACTAAGGAGAACTATGGCTACACCTTC. Residues: CASSSGEYTKENYGYTF.

V and J are TRBV28 and TRBJ1-2; 7 bases line up with TRBD1. V lost 5 bases, J lost 2 bases, and 5 bases stayed unmatched. Germline CDR1 and CDR2: MDHEN and SYDVKM. The CDR3 length is 14 residues. This CDR3 is CASSLPGGNYGYTF. Here the CDR3 DNA reads TGTGCCAGCAGTCTCCCAGGGGGGAACTATGGCTACACCTTC.

J is TRBJ1-2 and V is TRBV10-2, with no clear D. Germline V CDR1 and CDR2: WSHSY, SAAADI. The V end lost 0 bases, the J end lost 5 bases, and 19 bases lay between the germline ends. This CDR3 spans 17 amino acids. CDR3 protein: CASSESREAIFRYGYTF. The CDR3 bases are TGCGCCAGCAGTGAGTCGAGAGAGGCGATCTTCAGATATGGCTACACCTTC.

The CDR3 DNA sequence: TGCGCCAGCAGACCTAAGACAGGGGCCTCTGGAAACACCATATATTTT. It yields the protein CASRPKTGASGNTIYF. The chain recombines TRBV5-1 with TRBJ1-3, with 8 bases aligning to TRBD1. The CDR3 consists of 16 residues. The V gene's germline CDR1 is SGHRS and CDR2 YFSETQ. The ends lost 5 bases at V and 0 bases at J; junction bases unmatched: 7.

The V and J genes are TRBV2 and TRBJ1-6; 8 nucleotides line up with TRBD1. Germline CDR1 is SNHLY and CDR2 is FYNNEI. The length of the CDR3 is 16 residues. J lost 1 base, V lost 8 bases, and 7 bases had no gene match. CDR3 coding DNA: TGTGCCAGCTCCGACAGGGGATCTTCCTATAATTCACCCCTCCACTTT. Translated, it gives CASSDRGSSYNSPLHF.

J is TRBJ2-1 and V is TRBV5-1, with 8 bases fitting TRBD2. The germline CDR1 and CDR2 sequences are SGHRS and YFSETQ. The CDR3 sequence is 15 residues long. J lost 4 bases, V lost 4 bases, and 7 bases had no gene match. Written as DNA, the CDR3 is TGCGCCAGCAGCAATTCAGCGGGAGAATACAATGAGCAGTTCTTC. It is translated as CASSNSAGEYNEQFF.

The chain carries TRBV5-6 and TRBJ1-6; D is ambiguous. V was pared by 4 bases and J by 9 bases, with 14 bases between. This CDR3 comprises 14 residues. From germline, CDR1 is SGHDT and CDR2 YYEEEE. DNA for the CDR3: TGTGCCAGCAGCCCGTTGAGAGTCGGTTCACCCCTCCACTTT. Protein sequence: CASSPLRVGSPLHF. The variable domain in full, completed from reference TRBV5-6 and TRBJ1-6, reads DAGVTQSPTHLIKTRGQQVTLRCSPKSGHDTVSWYQQALGQGPQFIFQYYEEEERQRGNFPDRFSGHQFPNYSSELNVNALLLGDSALYLCASSPLRVGSPLHFGNGTRLTVT.

This rearrangement joins TRBV27 to TRBJ2-7; 9 bases agree with TRBD1. The CDR3 consists of 14 residues. The V gene's germline CDR1 is MNHEY and CDR2 SMNVEV (reference sequence). V was pared by 3 bases and J by 6 bases, with 6 bases of the junction left unmatched. Here the CDR3 reads CASSLGTGHGEQYF. DNA for the CDR3: TGTGCCAGCAGTTTGGGGACAGGGCATGGCGAGCAGTACTTC.

The chain links TRBV28 to TRBJ2-7, with TRBD1 matching over 11 bases. V shed 2 bases, J shed 2 bases, and the junction held 2 bases outside the gene matches. This CDR3 contains 15 residues. CDR1 MDHEN and CDR2 SYDVKM come from the germline V gene. In DNA, the CDR3 is TGTGCCAGCAGTTTAAGGGGACAGGGGGCCTACGAGCAGTACTTC. It is translated as CASSLRGQGAYEQYF.

The chain joins TRBV4-2 to TRBJ1-1, with TRBD1 identical over 9 bases. The ends lost 0 bases at V and 4 bases at J; junction bases unmatched: 6. Per the germline V gene, CDR1 is LGHNA and CDR2 is YNFKEQ. The CDR3 totals 16 residues. For the CDR3, the DNA is TGTGCCAGCAGCCAAGAGATTGGGACAGGGCCCACTGAAGCTTTCTTT. This codes for CASSQEIGTGPTEAFF.

The rearrangement uses TRBV28 and TRBJ2-1; the D is unclear. This CDR3 is 11 amino acids long. Germline values: CDR1 MDHEN, CDR2 SYDVKM. Trimming took 8 bases from V and 7 from J, leaving 9 bases between them. This CDR3 reads CASSILNEQFF. CDR3 bases: TGTGCCAGCTCTATACTAAATGAGCAGTTCTTC. Combining the CDR3 with reference TRBV28 and TRBJ2-1 gives the whole variable domain DVKVTQSSRYLVKRTGEKVFLECVQDMDHENMFWYRQDPGLGLRLIYFSYDVKMKEKGDIPEGYSVSREKKERFSLILESASTNQTSMYLCASSILNEQFFGPGTRLTVL.

The chain employs TRBV6-5 and TRBJ1-5; unclear D gene. This CDR3 spans 13 amino acids. V dropped 6 bases and J dropped 0 bases, with 6 bases sitting between them. Germline V CDR1 and CDR2: MNHEY, SVGAGI. The CDR3 sequence is CASSHYSNQPQHF. In DNA form, the CDR3 reads TGTGCCAGCAGCCATTATAGCAATCAGCCCCAGCATTTT.

This clone was seen only once. The rearrangement uses TRBV7-3 and TRBJ2-3, with 10 bases aligning to TRBD2. The CDR3 extends over 16 amino acids. With 1 base clipped from V and 2 bases from J, the junction kept 3 bases outside the gene matches. Germline V gene lookup returns CDR1 SGHTA and CDR2 FQGTGA. This CDR3 is CASSLNLAGVTDTQYF. The CDR3 nucleotides read TGTGCCAGCAGCTTAAATCTAGCGGGAGTCACAGATACGCAGTATTTT.

The V and J genes are TRBV2 and TRBJ2-1, with a weak D call TRBD1 (6 bases). From germline, CDR1 is SNHLY and CDR2 FYNNEI. The CDR3 runs to 15 residues. The V end lost 3 bases, the J end lost 8 bases, and 17 bases lay between the germline ends. The CDR3 reads CASSDPTGSGDEQFF. The CDR3 DNA follows: TGTGCCAGCAGTGACCCCACTGGTTCAGGGGATGAGCAGTTCTTC.

This rearrangement joins TRBV7-9 to TRBJ1-4, with a tentative D call TRBD1 (5 bases). CDR1 is SEHNR and CDR2 is FQNEAQ in the germline V gene (reference sequence). V shed 5 bases and J shed 8 bases, with 9 bases lying between them. The CDR3 covers 12 residues. CDR3 protein: CASSRDSEKLFF. CDR3 sequence (DNA): TGTGCCAGCAGCCGGGACTCCGAAAAACTGTTTTTT. The full variable domain, in which reference TRBV7-9 and TRBJ1-4 provide the parts outside the CDR3, is DTGVSQNPRHKITKRGQNVTFRCDPISEHNRLYWYRQTLGQGPEFLTYFQNEAQLEKSRLLSDRFSAERPKGSFSTLEIQRTEQGDSAMYLCASSRDSEKLFFGSGTQLSVL.

This clone appeared a few times. The J gene is TRBJ1-2, the V gene TRBV28; perhaps TRBD1 as D (5 bases). The CDR3 runs to 15 residues. Germline assignment: CDR1 MDHEN and CDR2 SYDVKM. V lost 4 bases to trimming and J lost 7 bases, with 19 bases between them. CDR3 nucleotide sequence: TGTGCCAGCAGTTCCGAGACCCAGGGTGGCAGTGGCTACACCTTC. Amino acids: CASSSETQGGSGYTF.

This rearrangement joins TRBV6-6 to TRBJ1-1; D remains unclear. Germline lookup yields CDR1 MNHNY and CDR2 SVGAGI (reference sequence). The CDR3 extends over 14 amino acids. V was pared by 5 bases and J by 2 bases, with 12 bases between. CDR3 protein: CASSGDGVNTEAFF. The DNA of the CDR3 is TGTGCCAGCAGTGGCGACGGCGTAAACACTGAAGCTTTCTTT.